One and the same sample provided the 7 T cell receptor beta chains below, sequenced in a study of T cell repertoires in cytomegalovirus infection. MiXCR, applied by TCRdb to the reads, yields one record per CDR3 protein. The repertoire holds over 100,000 distinct CDR3 sequences, roughly a tenth seen once, with around 29% in the top ten. Their antigens remain unidentified. Sequencing was done on a sample of PBMCs, sequenced either directly or after in vitro stimulation (not recorded which). Source of these receptors: a human donor in good health (CMV status not recorded). Some clones in this sample may be carry-over from other donors' samples.

The V gene is TRBV3-1, the J gene TRBJ2-5, with TRBD1 as a possible D gene (5 bases). The CDR3 runs to 15 residues. V was pared by 0 bases and J by 1 base, with 9 bases between. The V gene's germline CDR1 is LGHDT and CDR2 YNNKEL (reference sequence). The CDR3 nucleotides are TGTGCCAGCAGCCAAGACCCGACAGCCCAAGAGACCCAGTACTTC. This encodes CASSQDPTAQETQYF.

Here the CDR3 DNA reads TGTGCCATCAGGGACCCTAGGACTCTCTCCTACAATGAGCAGTTCTTC. Residues: CAIRDPRTLSYNEQFF. The rearrangement joins TRBV10-3 to TRBJ2-1; possible D gene TRBD2, 5 bases. There are 16 residues in the CDR3. Trimming stripped 6 bases from V and 0 bases from J, with 15 bases between. CDR1 and CDR2 from the germline V gene are ENHRY and SYGVKD.

This clonotype was seen many times. This rearrangement joins TRBV5-6 to TRBJ2-1, with D possibly TRBD1 on 5 matching bases. The CDR3 contains 15 residues. The V and J ends lost 2 bases and 8 bases respectively, with 17 bases between them. The germline V gene encodes CDR1 SGHDT and CDR2 YYEEEE. CDR3 coding DNA: TGTGCCAGCAGCTTAGCAGGGTTTGGGATCGATGAGCAGTTCTTC. This encodes CASSLAGFGIDEQFF.

This clonotype was observed many times. V is TRBV5-4 and J is TRBJ1-3; possible D gene TRBD1, 6 bases. V lost 5 bases and J lost 0, with 9 bases in between. The CDR3 contains 14 residues. Germline V gene lookup returns CDR1 SGHNT and CDR2 YYREEE (reference sequence). The CDR3 nucleotides read TGTGCCAGCAGTGAACAGGGCTCTGGAAACACCATATATTTT. This sequence encodes CASSEQGSGNTIYF.

This clonotype was counted ten times or more. J is TRBJ1-3 and V is TRBV12-3 or TRBV12-4; D is uncertain. V lost 6 bases and J lost 2, with 5 bases in between. The CDR3 spans 12 residues. The CDR3 loop is CASSPPGNTIYF. The CDR3 DNA reads TGTGCCAGCAGCCCCCCTGGAAACACCATATATTTT.

This clonotype was seen repeatedly, ten times or more. The J gene is TRBJ2-7, the V gene TRBV28, with unresolved D. Trimming removed 1 base at V and 2 bases at J, with 6 bases between. CDR3 size: 13 residues. Germline V gives CDR1 MDHEN, CDR2 SYDVKM. The CDR3 sequence is CASSLSQTYEQYF. The CDR3 region has the DNA TGTGCCAGCAGTTTATCGCAGACCTACGAGCAGTACTTC.

This clonotype showed up many times. The V call is TRBV6-1, the J call TRBJ2-1; D remains ambiguous. Germline CDR1 reads MNHNS; CDR2 reads SASEGT. CDR3 size: 16 residues. V was pared by 6 bases and J by 0 bases, with 15 bases between. CDR3: CASSLRSASSYNEQFF. The CDR3 DNA sequence: TGTGCCAGCAGCCTCAGAAGCGCGAGCTCCTACAATGAGCAGTTCTTC.